This TCR beta chain was sequenced in a study of identical twins. Regarding the study as a whole: Its conclusions, products of cross-sectional statistical analysis, did not come from following the same donors.

This clonotype was seen at least ten times. Antigen unknown. In TCRdb, the 5' RACE reads were re-called with MiXCR into one record per CDR3 protein. Here the sample spans a few hundred thousand distinct CDR3 sequences, around 8.8% being singletons. Trimming removed 5 bases at V and 3 bases at J, with 8 bases between. CDR3 length equals 12 residues. This sample also belongs to another study, concerning yellow fever vaccine responses in identical twins. Per that study: In identical twins, vaccine T cell responses appeared partly shared and partly individual.

The J gene is TRBJ2-7, the V gene TRBV12-3 or TRBV12-4, with D hard to call. The origin of this receptor is a woman in her late teens or twenties in good health. Sequencing was carried out using CD8+ T cells sorted from blood. CDR3 coding DNA: TGTGCCAGCAGTGTATCCCGCTACGAGCAGTACTTC. Translated, it gives CASSVSRYEQYF.